This TCR beta chain was retrieved from a study of cytomegalovirus exposure and HLA in healthy donors (dated by TCRdb to about 2017). Looking at the study overall: In an earlier analysis of 550 to 750 of the donors, 250 to 350 Gb of sequence data and some 100 million unique TCR beta sequences from 150 million to 200 million T cells were reported. A later analysis re-analyzed previously published TCR beta repertoires from 600 to 850 donors and added high-resolution HLA genotyping to study TCR occurrence patterns. A later genetic analysis used genome-wide SNP genotypes for about three fifths of the 666 donors, treating that subset as a discovery cohort. Rather than drawing on any new phenotypic data, the later analysis identified candidate immune exposures from TCR beta sequences and the way those sequences occurred across donors. The study profiled the T cell repertoires of 500 to 800 subjects by immunosequencing and related them to cytomegalovirus serostatus. Across some 400 genotyped donors of the cohort, an average of about 220,000 unique TCR beta nucleotide sequences per donor were sequenced, and roughly a sixth of those sequences were non-productive. Alongside the repertoire data, information on donor age, sex, ethnicity and CMV serostatus was compiled. The aim of the study was to test whether cataloging public T cell receptors could identify signatures of past pathogen exposure. The genetic ancestry cluster associated with self-reported Caucasian donors included over 80% of the roughly 410 genotyped donors. To predict cytomegalovirus infection status, the study combined high-throughput TCR immunosequencing, statistical association of individual TCRs with disease status, and machine learning. Both class I and class II loci were covered by HLA typing, at four-digit resolution. An earlier analysis of some 500 of the donors used high-throughput TCR beta sequencing to judge whether each TCR beta V gene segment behaved as functional or pseudogenic. Every repertoire in the discovery cohort had been generated on one and the same sequencing platform. The number of typed donors differed by locus: about 620-630 for A, B, C, DRB1 and DQB1; 500 to 550 for DQA1; about 600 for DPA1; and some 470 for DPB1. Because of strong linkage in the cohort, roughly five DR-DQ haplotypes were treated as single units for association and clustering. Along with the approximately 670-subject first cohort, a separate validation cohort of about 110 different subjects was used. An early release covering about 600 HLA-typed donors comprised about 310 gigabases of sequencing data and about 90 million unique TCR sequences. What the research found in general, with its limitations: Because counts were too low, roughly 16 rarely observed V segments, including chromosome 9 orphons, were left out of the earlier analysis of 587 of the donors. In a later analysis, the rate of TCR association differed among HLA loci, with DRB1 alleles having the most associated TCRs and HLA-C alleles having the fewest. Strong co-occurrence of HLA alleles, especially DR and DQ, made assigning TCR associations to individual alleles difficult. This cohort had only TCR beta chains sequenced, and the lack of alpha or paired-chain data limited which features could be detected. It was suggested by the authors that the approach could potentially be generalized to other disease states and immunological phenotypes. Correlated functional status among segregating V segments might be attributable to linkage disequilibrium, but an unknown experimental factor could not be ruled out. In a later genetic analysis, fewer N-insertions in productive TCRs were reported among donors in an Asian-associated ancestry cluster than the roughly 700-donor mean. A later analysis associated 17,000 or so TCR beta sequences with specific HLA alleles at a false discovery rate of 0.05. CMV serostatus was the only immune exposure information available for the cohort. According to a later analysis, most CMV-associated TCR beta chains appeared to be HLA-restricted, and the HLA associations seemed to be driven largely by CMV exposure. Cytomegalovirus status was reported to be diagnosed by the classifier with high specificity and sensitivity in both the original and validation cohorts. In an earlier analysis of some 550 of the donors, most TCR beta V segments were observed in productive rearrangements about 87% or about 30% of the time, broadly matching IMGT annotations. In vitro tests confirmed that a few of the cytomegalovirus-associated TCR beta chains recognize cytomegalovirus antigens. A further reported finding was that TCR beta sequences accurately predicted the HLA-A and HLA-B alleles for most subjects in the first cohort. Some IMGT-functional V segments, including TRBV6-2 and TRBV6-3, could not be distinguished by the 87-base-pair reads and were therefore excluded. A cluster of highly shared sequence variants was judged likely to represent a technical artifact of the sequencing pipeline. Compared with equally common non-associated chains, HLA-associated TCR beta chains in a later analysis were more clonally expanded and had lower generation probabilities. Several of the top co-occurrence clusters appeared to be linked to parvovirus B19, influenza, CMV and Epstein-Barr virus, according to a later analysis. The presence/absence analyses assumed that sequencing depth was roughly uniform across donors, and that assumption may not be true. A later genetic analysis associated a missense DCLRE1C variant with V-gene and J-gene trimming of TCR beta chains, and an independent cohort replicated the association. Across donors, most TCR sequences were observed very rarely, whereas some public TCRs were present in many individuals. HLA typing was unavailable for some donors at each locus, so association tests used only the typed subset. A total of roughly 160 TCR beta chains were listed by the study as associated with cytomegalovirus.

V and J are trimmed by 2 bases and 3 bases, and the gene matches miss 7 bases of the junction. The CDR1 and CDR2 encoded by the germline V gene are ENHRY and SYGVKD. The CDR3 measures 16 amino acids from cysteine to phenylalanine. The entry retains the CDR3 DNA only, 48 bases that are in frame from base 1. This clone was counted a few times. Its target antigen remains unknown. One base away there is no much larger clone; base qualities are not given. The cohort comprised several hundred healthy bone marrow donors. Cohort members were all nominally healthy when sampled, although unrecorded immune exposures were likely present. The donor was CMV seropositive and belonged to the group of 250 to 300 seropositive cohort members. Every donor gave a peripheral blood sample, and the peripheral blood mononuclear cells from that sample were used for TCR beta sequencing. Genomic DNA was extracted from the blood cell samples with the Qiagen DNeasy Blood Extraction Kit.

The library was built by means of the immunoSEQ multiplex PCR assay. A mixture of 60 forward primers for TCR Vbeta segments and 13 reverse primers for TCR Jbeta segments was used in the multiplex PCR. The CDR3 region of rearranged TCR beta genes was amplified from genomic DNA with a multiplex PCR assay. On the Illumina HiSeq System, the amplified TCR beta libraries were sequenced as 87-base-pair reads. Turning to the authors' computational methods: A later analysis counted approximately 74 million unique TCR beta chains across the 690 or so repertoires, and 9 million to 14 million of these chains were shared by at least two donors. Raw reads were error-corrected and collapsed into unique sequences with a nearest-neighbor algorithm that merged closely related sequences to remove PCR and sequencing errors. CDR3 sequences were aligned to IMGT reference sequences to assign V, D and J gene segments. For a sequence to be retained, a match of at least six nucleotides was required to both a V gene segment and a J gene segment. A rearrangement counted as productive if the CDR3 had no stop codons and remained in frame with V and J, and every other rearrangement counted as non-productive. CDR3 was defined by IMGT convention, running from the second conserved V-encoded cysteine to the conserved J-encoded phenylalanine. The earlier analysis of 587 of the donors excluded sequences that lacked an unambiguous match to a single V gene segment. An earlier analysis of roughly 590 of the donors called V segments functional above 56.7% productive rearrangements and segregating when the between-donor standard deviation exceeded 5%. A statistical classification framework was developed to diagnose cytomegalovirus status using the catalog of TCR beta chain sequences. A later analysis assigned V and J genes by comparing TCR nucleotide sequences with IMGT/GENE-DB human TR gene sequences. Using the TCRdist pipeline, a later analysis assigned CDR3 sequences along with most-parsimonious VDJ recombination scenarios. In a later analysis, each TCR beta chain was defined by its CDR3 amino acid sequence together with its V-gene family, and reads lacking a unique V-gene family were excluded. To address suspected cross-contamination and a sequencing artifact, a later analysis removed 450 to 700 highly shared, low-generation-probability nucleotide sequences. In a later analysis, a clonal expansion index was calculated for each public chain from normalized within-repertoire ranks of inferred template counts. In a later analysis, generation probabilities were computed using a VDJ recombination model fitted to out-of-frame rearrangements, and the results were checked against IGoR. Hypergeometric tests were used in a later analysis to score TCR-TCR, TCR-HLA and TCR-CMV co-occurrence, with a repertoire-size bias correction applied to the TCR pairs. False discovery rates were estimated in a later analysis by permuting HLA or CMV assignments 20 times. In a later analysis, co-occurring TCRs were grouped with DBSCAN, and TCRdist sequence similarity was added when clustering was performed within HLA-allele-positive subsets. Repertoires with fewer than 30,000 or more than 120,000 public chains were left out of co-occurrence clustering, as were about 5 repertoires with anomalous nucleotide sharing. This is the immuneACCESS table as TCRdb keeps it, with only in-frame sequences that have V and J called. A part of the clones is gone; compared with another copy, unresolved V genes explain less than half, and the rest is unexplained. V and J calls and clone size are given by that table; D and trimming were obtained from the DNA. Present in this sample are under 200,000 clones, 68% of which were seen just once. The ten most abundant clones make up roughly 4% of the sample.

This sequence originates from a woman between 18 and 29 years old in good health and CMV-seropositive. Material for sequencing was PBMCs. The chain couples TRBV10-3 to TRBJ2-7; 10 bases in the middle match TRBD1. The sequenced DNA is TGTGCCATCAGTGAGCCGGGACAGGGGCAGGGCTACGAGCAGTACTTC. This yields the protein CAISEPGQGQGYEQYF.